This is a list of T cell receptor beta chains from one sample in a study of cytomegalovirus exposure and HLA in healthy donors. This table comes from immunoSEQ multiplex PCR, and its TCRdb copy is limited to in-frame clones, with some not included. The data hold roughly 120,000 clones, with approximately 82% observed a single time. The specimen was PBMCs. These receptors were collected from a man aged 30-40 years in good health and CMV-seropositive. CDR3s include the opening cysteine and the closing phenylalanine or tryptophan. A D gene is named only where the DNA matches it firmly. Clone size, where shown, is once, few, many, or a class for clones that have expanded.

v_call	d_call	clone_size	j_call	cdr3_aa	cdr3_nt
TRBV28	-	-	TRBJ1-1	CASSLYGLMNTEAFF	TGTGCCAGCAGTTTATACGGTCTTATGAACACTGAAGCTTTCTTT
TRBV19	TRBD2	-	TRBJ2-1	CASSRRGARDKVEQFF	TGTGCCAGTAGCCGGCGGGGGGCCAGGGATAAAGTGGAGCAGTTCTTC
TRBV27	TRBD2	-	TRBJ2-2	CASSRTVGGTGELFF	TGTGCCAGCAGTCGAACGGTGGGGGGGACCGGGGAGCTGTTTTTT
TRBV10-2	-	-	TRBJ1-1	CASTNRKNTEAFF	TGCGCCAGCACGAACAGGAAGAACACTGAAGCTTTCTTT
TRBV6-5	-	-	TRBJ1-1	CASSDREGNTEAFF	TGTGCCAGCAGTGATCGGGAGGGGAACACTGAAGCTTTCTTT
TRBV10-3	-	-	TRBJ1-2	CAISEGVDYGYTF	TGTGCCATCAGCGAAGGGGTAGACTATGGCTACACCTTC
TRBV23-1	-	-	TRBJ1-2	CASSQSPINKGPRDGYTF	TGCGCCAGCAGTCAATCGCCTATAAACAAGGGCCCCAGGGATGGCTACACCTTC
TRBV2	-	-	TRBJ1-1	CASSESRQYTEAFF	TGTGCCAGCAGTGAATCTCGACAGTACACTGAAGCTTTCTTT
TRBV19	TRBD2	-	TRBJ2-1	CASRKLAGESNEQFF	TGTGCCAGTAGGAAACTAGCGGGAGAAAGCAATGAGCAGTTCTTC
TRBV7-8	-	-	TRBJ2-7	CASSSQGYEQYF	TGTGCCAGCAGCTCACAGGGCTACGAGCAGTACTTC
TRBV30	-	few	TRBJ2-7	CAWSTTGIEQYF	TGTGCCTGGAGTACCACAGGGATCGAGCAGTACTTC
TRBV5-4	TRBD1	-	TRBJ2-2	CASSKGQGIGTGELFF	TGTGCCAGCAGCAAAGGACAGGGCATCGGCACCGGGGAGCTGTTTTTT
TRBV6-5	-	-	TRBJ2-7	CASSDLLEGYEQYF	TGTGCCAGCAGTGATCTACTTGAGGGCTACGAGCAGTACTTC
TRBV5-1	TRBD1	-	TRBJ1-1	CASSLAGQVSTEAFF	TGCGCCAGCAGCTTGGCGGGACAGGTCAGCACTGAAGCTTTCTTT
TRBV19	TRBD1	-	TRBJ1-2	CASSGQGYGYTF	TGTGCCAGTAGCGGACAGGGCTATGGCTACACCTTC
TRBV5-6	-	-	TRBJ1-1	CASSFFTGIQSTEAFF	TGTGCCAGCAGCTTTTTTACCGGGATCCAGAGCACTGAAGCTTTCTTT
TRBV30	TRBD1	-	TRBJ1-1	CASSGTGEAFF	TGTGCCTCATCGGGGACAGGTGAAGCTTTCTTT
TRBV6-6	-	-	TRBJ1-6	CASTLGGYNSPLHF	TGTGCCAGCACTTTAGGAGGTTATAATTCACCCCTCCACTTT
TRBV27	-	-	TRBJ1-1	CASSFNGGSSEAFF	TGTGCCAGCAGTTTTAATGGGGGCAGTTCTGAAGCTTTCTTT
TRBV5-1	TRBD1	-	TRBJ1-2	CASSLGTGGYYGYTF	TGCGCCAGCAGCCTTGGAACAGGGGGCTACTATGGCTACACCTTC
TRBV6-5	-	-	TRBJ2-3	CASSYSGRSTDTQYF	TGTGCCAGCAGTTACTCGGGCAGGAGCACAGATACGCAGTATTTT
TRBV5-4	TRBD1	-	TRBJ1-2	CASSSHQGAIGDGYTF	TGTGCCAGCAGCTCTCACCAGGGGGCGATAGGCGATGGCTACACCTTC
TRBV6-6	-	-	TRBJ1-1	CASTLVRNTEAFF	TGTGCCAGCACCTTAGTACGGAACACTGAAGCTTTCTTT
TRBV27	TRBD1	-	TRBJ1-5	CASSPGTGGLQPQHF	TGTGCCAGCAGTCCCGGGACAGGGGGCCTTCAGCCCCAGCATTTT